The clone carrying this TCR beta chain was recorded a few times. This sample was included in a study of blood T cell repertoires in COVID-19. For the study at large: In each case, the material was cDNA or gDNA derived from T cells, B-cell-depleted T cells, or PBMCs.

Those who participated ranged in age from about 18 to 89 years and resided in about two dozen US areas. Clinical history as reported by participants underpinned cohort assignment. This CDR3 is 19 amino acids long. V lost 2 bases and J 0 bases, leaving 22 bases between the germline ends. Germline CDR1 LGHNA, CDR2 YSLEER. Authors' analysis steps: Amplification of reference gene primers provided the estimated nucleated cell counts. Generated by immunoSEQ multiplex PCR, the TCRdb table keeps only in-frame clones and is missing some. From that table come the V and J calls and clone size; the DNA was used to work out D and trimming. Of 230,000 or so clones in the sample, around 88% are singletons; the top ten hold 2.5%.

V and J are TRBV4-3 and TRBJ1-2; a weak D match, TRBD1 (6 bases). The source of this sequence is a woman between 40 and 55 years old with acute COVID-19. The sequenced sample consisted of PBMCs or T cells enriched from blood (not recorded which). CDR3 in amino acids: CASSQTGSLPPKANYGYTF. DNA of the CDR3: TGCGCCAGCAGCCAAACAGGGTCGCTACCTCCTAAAGCTAACTATGGCTACACCTTC.